These T cell receptor beta chains were read from a single sample in a study of response to subunit inactivated influenza vaccine. Via MiXCR, TCRdb re-called the RT-PCR reads, giving one row per CDR3 protein. The sample lists roughly 630,000 distinct CDR3 sequences; 13% to 15% were seen once. The sample here was PBMCs from blood, taken around 15 days before vaccination. The receptor source for this set is a man aged 50-59 years who received an inactivated influenza vaccine. Both conserved end residues are part of each CDR3. The D gene is left open where the match is weak. Where a row states a size, it is once, few, many or the class of an expanded clone; other rows omit it.

>.|TRBJ2-1|TRBD1|TRBV11-2
CASSFQGGGSYNEQFF
TGTGCCAGCAGCTTCCAAGGGGGCGGGTCCTACAATGAGCAGTTCTTC
>few|TRBJ2-7|.|TRBV7-2
CASSLVWTPTYEQYF
TGTGCCAGCAGCTTAGTCTGGACACCGACCTACGAGCAGTACTTC
>few|TRBJ1-1|TRBD1|TRBV6-1
CASTRDRLNTEAFF
TGTGCCAGCACTAGGGACAGACTGAACACTGAAGCTTTCTTT
>few|TRBJ2-7|.|TRBV6-6
CASSYADLEQYF
TGTGCCAGCAGTTACGCCGACCTCGAGCAGTACTTC
>.|TRBJ2-3|TRBD2|TRBV20-1
CSATGASGSPDTQYF
TGCAGTGCTACGGGGGCTAGCGGGAGCCCAGATACGCAGTATTTT
>many|TRBJ1-5|.|TRBV29-1
CSVSENSNQPQHF
TGCAGCGTTTCAGAGAATAGCAATCAGCCCCAGCATTTT
>.|TRBJ2-4|TRBD2|TRBV7-9
CASSLALNSGGSNIQYF
TGTGCCAGCAGCTTAGCCTTAAATAGCGGGGGCTCAAACATTCAGTACTTC
>few|TRBJ2-7|.|TRBV27
CASSPTPRRGQNEQYF
TGTGCCAGCAGTCCGACCCCTCGGCGGGGGCAGAACGAGCAGTACTTC
>few|TRBJ2-1|TRBD2|TRBV7-9
CASSLDEKRGINEQFF
TGTGCCAGCAGCTTAGATGAAAAGCGGGGGATAAATGAGCAGTTCTTC
>.|TRBJ1-2|.|TRBV7-9
CASSGILSTANYGYTF
TGTGCCAGCAGCGGGATTCTGTCGACCGCGAACTATGGCTACACCTTC
>.|TRBJ2-5|.|TRBV20-1
CSARDQASYETQYF
TGCAGTGCTAGAGATCAGGCTAGCTATGAGACCCAGTACTTC
>few|TRBJ2-7|TRBD1|TRBV5-6
CASSHEHQSLGTGPYEQYF
TGTGCCAGCAGCCATGAGCACCAATCTCTCGGGACAGGGCCCTACGAGCAGTACTTC
>few|TRBJ1-1|.|TRBV6-1
CASSGQAEAFF
TGTGCCAGCAGTGGGCAGGCTGAAGCTTTCTTT
>.|TRBJ2-5|.|TRBV6-2/TRBV6-3
CASHSGGETQYF
TGTGCCAGCCACTCCGGGGGAGAGACCCAGTACTTC
>few|TRBJ2-1|.|TRBV3-1
CASSWTGNEQFF
TGTGCCAGCAGCTGGACTGGCAATGAGCAGTTCTTC
>many|TRBJ1-2|.|TRBV7-9
CASSPGSASNYGYTF
TGTGCCAGCAGCCCAGGGTCAGCGTCTAACTATGGCTACACCTTC
>many|TRBJ2-1|.|TRBV14
CASSQELHEQFF
TGTGCCAGCAGCCAAGAGTTACATGAGCAGTTCTTC
>many|TRBJ2-3|.|TRBV4-3
CASSQDPRSSTDTQYF
TGCGCCAGCAGCCAAGATCCTCGATCTAGCACAGATACGCAGTATTTT
>.|TRBJ2-1|TRBD1|TRBV9
CASSGGTGGVNEQFF
TGTGCCAGCAGTGGCGGGACAGGGGGGGTGAATGAGCAGTTCTTC
>.|TRBJ2-7|TRBD1|TRBV2
CASSVLGTGAYEQYF
TGTGCCAGCAGTGTGCTAGGGACAGGGGCCTACGAGCAGTACTTC
>few|TRBJ2-5|.|TRBV5-1
CASSFPGPQETQYF
TGCGCCAGCAGCTTTCCTGGACCCCAAGAGACCCAGTACTTC
>few|TRBJ2-5|.|TRBV10-2
CASRRERGETQYF
TGCGCCAGCAGAAGGGAGAGGGGGGAGACCCAGTACTTC
>once|TRBJ2-7|.|TRBV7-2
CASSFSGYYEQYF
TGTGCCAGCAGCTTTTCCGGATACTACGAGCAGTACTTC
>few|TRBJ1-6|TRBD1|TRBV7-9
CASSAVTGDRSPLHF
TGTGCCAGCAGCGCTGTAACAGGGGACAGGTCACCCCTCCACTTT
>many|TRBJ1-5|.|TRBV5-1
CASSADGNWAQPQHF
TGCGCCAGCAGCGCGGACGGGAATTGGGCTCAGCCCCAGCATTTT
>few|TRBJ1-3|.|TRBV7-2
CASSEQSYGNTIYF
TGTGCCAGCAGCGAACAGTCATATGGAAACACCATATATTTT
>.|TRBJ2-3|.|TRBV10-3
CAISEGWRGTDTQYF
TGTGCCATCAGTGAAGGATGGCGAGGCACAGATACGCAGTATTTT
>.|TRBJ2-5|.|TRBV5-1
CASSLEPPWGGTNQETQYF
TGCGCCAGCAGCTTGGAACCCCCGTGGGGAGGGACAAATCAAGAGACCCAGTACTTC
>few|TRBJ1-3|.|TRBV12-3/TRBV12-4
CASSLRQGVVGNTIYF
TGTGCCAGCAGTTTACGGCAAGGGGTCGTTGGAAACACCATATATTTT
>few|TRBJ2-1|.|TRBV18
CASSRWGPGLDANEQFF
TGTGCCAGCTCCCGTTGGGGGCCGGGACTCGACGCCAATGAGCAGTTCTTC
>few|TRBJ2-3|TRBD2|TRBV27
CASSLNRLRDYGARQYF
TGTGCCAGCAGTCTTAACAGGCTAAGGGACTACGGGGCTCGGCAGTATTTT
>few|TRBJ1-1|.|TRBV9
CASSAGGRTEAFF
TGTGCCAGCAGCGCTGGGGGAAGGACTGAAGCTTTCTTT
>.|TRBJ1-3|.|TRBV18
CASSPAGTNSGNTIYF
TGTGCCAGCTCACCAGCAGGGACGAACTCTGGAAACACCATATATTTT
>.|TRBJ1-2|.|TRBV4-3
CASSQERQSNYGYTF
TGCGCCAGCAGCCAAGAGAGACAGTCCAACTATGGCTACACCTTC
>few|TRBJ1-1|.|TRBV12-3/TRBV12-4
CASSFRTAFF
TGTGCCAGCAGTTTCCGGACGGCTTTCTTT
>few|TRBJ2-1|TRBD2|TRBV9
CASSVAGGGYNEQFF
TGTGCCAGCAGCGTAGCCGGGGGGGGATACAATGAGCAGTTCTTC
>.|TRBJ2-7|.|TRBV7-8
CASSSPGPMAYEQYF
TGTGCCAGCAGCTCCCCGGGACCGATGGCCTACGAGCAGTACTTC
>.|TRBJ2-7|.|TRBV4-3
CASSQAAGSTYEQYF
TGCGCCAGCAGCCAAGCGGCAGGCTCCACCTACGAGCAGTACTTC
>few|TRBJ1-5|.|TRBV15
CATSRGQNSNQPQHF
TGTGCCACCAGCAGAGGGCAGAATAGCAATCAGCCCCAGCATTTT
>.|TRBJ2-7|TRBD1|TRBV3-1
CASSQYRGSSYEQYF
TGTGCCAGCAGCCAATACAGGGGGAGTTCCTACGAGCAGTACTTC
>many|TRBJ1-3|.|TRBV9
CASSPRGVSGNTIYF
TGTGCCAGCAGCCCTCGCGGGGTCTCTGGAAACACCATATATTTT
>.|TRBJ2-7|TRBD2|TRBV20-1
CSAGEYGTSLYEQYF
TGCAGTGCTGGAGAGTACGGGACTAGTTTATACGAGCAGTACTTC
>.|TRBJ2-5|TRBD2|TRBV14
CASSQEPGLLRETQYF
TGTGCCAGCAGCCAAGAACCGGGACTACTTCGAGAGACCCAGTACTTC
>.|TRBJ2-7|.|TRBV3-1
CASSPYAQGIHHEQYF
TGTGCCAGCAGCCCCTATGCACAGGGCATCCACCACGAGCAGTACTTC
>many|TRBJ1-1|.|TRBV6-5
CASSFDSGTEAFF
TGTGCCAGCAGTTTCGACTCCGGCACTGAAGCTTTCTTT
>few|TRBJ1-1|.|TRBV6-5
CASSSYSGNTEAFF
TGTGCCAGCAGTTCTTATTCAGGGAACACTGAAGCTTTCTTT
>.|TRBJ2-3|TRBD1|TRBV4-3
CASSQRHTGGVSDTQYF
TGCGCCAGCAGCCAACGCCACACAGGGGGCGTGTCAGATACGCAGTATTTT
>many|TRBJ2-2|TRBD1|TRBV5-1
CASSLGTGVTGELFF
TGCGCCAGCAGCCTTGGGACAGGGGTCACCGGGGAGCTGTTTTTT